The 12 T cell receptor beta chains below all came from one sample that was sequenced in a study of T-cell memory formation after mild COVID-19. TCRdb ran MiXCR on the 5' RACE reads and lists one entry per CDR3 protein. The sample carries about 470,000 distinct CDR3 sequences, approximately 23% recorded once. The sample comprised PBMCs or a T cell subset sorted from them (not recorded which). The receptors were sampled from an adult woman who had mild COVID-19 (a few samples of this study predate the infection). Cell type and time point are not known.

This rearrangement joins TRBV4-1 to TRBJ2-1, with a possible D match to TRBD1 (6 bases). Germline CDR1 MGHRA, CDR2 YSYEKL. Trimming shortened V by 0 bases and J by 1 base, and 10 bases separated the two germline ends. CDR3 length: 16 residues. This CDR3 is CASSQEGRGSYNEQFF. The CDR3 nucleotides are TGCGCCAGCAGCCAAGAGGGCAGGGGTTCCTACAATGAGCAGTTCTTC.

The chain combines TRBV20-1 with TRBJ2-7; TRBD1 matches 7 bases. V shed 3 bases and J 1 base; nucleotides not matched to a gene: 6. CDR1 is DFQATT and CDR2 is SNEGSKA in the germline V gene (reference sequence). The CDR3 loop spans 14 amino acids. The CDR3 spells CSASLQGNSYEQYF. The CDR3 DNA follows: TGCAGTGCTAGTTTACAGGGGAATTCCTACGAGCAGTACTTC.

V usage is TRBV20-1 and J usage is TRBJ2-1; D uncertain. The V and J ends lost 3 bases and 8 bases respectively, with 11 bases between them. The CDR3 spans 12 residues. Germline lookup yields CDR1 DFQATT and CDR2 SNEGSKA (reference sequence). CDR3 region: CSARPSDHEQFF. The CDR3 nucleotides are TGCAGTGCTAGGCCATCAGATCATGAGCAGTTCTTC.

This clonotype was seen more than once but under ten times. V and J are TRBV9 and TRBJ2-1, with D possibly being TRBD2 (6 bases). CDR3 length: 16 amino acids. From germline, CDR1 is SGDLS and CDR2 YYNGEE. The ends were cut back, 0 bases at V and 8 bases at J, with 18 bases in the middle. The CDR3 sequence: CASSVVSSLAWDEQFF. DNA for the CDR3: TGTGCCAGCAGCGTAGTGTCGAGCCTAGCGTGGGATGAGCAGTTCTTC.

The CDR3 region has the DNA TGCGCCAGCAGCCAAGGAACAGGGGAGATCTACGAGCAGTACTTC. Translated: CASSQGTGEIYEQYF. The rearrangement joins TRBV4-1 to TRBJ2-7, with TRBD1 identical over 7 bases. Germline lookup yields CDR1 MGHRA and CDR2 YSYEKL. The CDR3 consists of 15 residues. V lost 1 base, J lost 3 bases, and 6 bases stayed unmatched.

This clonotype was detected only a few times. This chain uses TRBV6-5 with TRBJ1-5, with 8 bases that match TRBD1. Germline V lookup: CDR1 MNHEY, CDR2 SVGAGI. Trimming removed 2 bases from V and 6 bases from J; junction bases left unmatched: 3. The CDR3 loop spans 14 amino acids. The CDR3 coding sequence is TGTGCCAGCAGTTACACTGGACAGGGTCAGCCCCAGCATTTT. Translated, it gives CASSYTGQGQPQHF.

This rearrangement joins TRBV7-9 to TRBJ1-6; D remains ambiguous. The CDR3 extends over 11 amino acids. Germline V CDR1 and CDR2: SEHNR, FQNEAQ (reference sequence). V was cut by 4 bases and J by 12 bases, with 7 bases left in between. CDR3 sequence reads: CASSYRGPLHF. The CDR3 nucleotides are TGTGCCAGCAGCTACCGTGGACCCCTCCACTTT.

This chain uses TRBV5-1 with TRBJ2-3; D might be TRBD1 (6 bases). The CDR3 is made up of 15 amino acids. Between the trimmed V and J ends, which lost 4 bases and 0 bases, there was a span of 12 bases. Germline V gene sequence: CDR1 SGHRS, CDR2 YFSETQ. This chain's CDR3 is CASSADRSSTDTQYF. The CDR3 DNA sequence: TGCGCCAGCAGCGCCGACAGGAGTAGCACAGATACGCAGTATTTT.

This clonotype has a handful of counts. The gene calls are TRBV20-1 and TRBJ2-3; 8 bases agree with TRBD2. This CDR3 contains 16 residues. V lost 2 bases to trimming and J lost 3 bases; unmatched junction nucleotides: 10. Germline V gene sequence: CDR1 DFQATT, CDR2 SNEGSKA (reference sequence). CDR3 residues: CSARSSGGGRTDTQYF. In nucleotides, the CDR3 is TGCAGTGCTAGATCTTCGGGGGGGGGCCGGACAGATACGCAGTATTTT.

This clonotype has more than one count but fewer than ten. In DNA, the CDR3 is TGTGCCAGCAGTTACTCGAGAAGCGGGGGGGTCTACGAGCAGTACTTC. Encoded protein: CASSYSRSGGVYEQYF. This chain joins TRBV6-6 and TRBJ2-7; 10 bases map to TRBD2. This CDR3 contains 16 residues. V lost 0 bases and J lost 3; bases outside the gene matches: 5. Germline V gene data show CDR1 as MNHNY and CDR2 as SVGAGI (reference sequence).

In its sample, this clonotype was seen a few times. This rearrangement joins TRBV24-1 to TRBJ2-3; TRBD2 matches 13 bases. Germline values: CDR1 KGHDR, CDR2 SFDVKD. V shed 9 bases, J shed 2 bases, and the junction held 1 base outside the gene matches. The CDR3 covers 14 residues. CDR3 sequence (DNA): TGTGCCACCGGGACTAGCGGGGACACAGATACGCAGTATTTT. Protein sequence: CATGTSGDTDTQYF.

This clonotype was counted only a few times. The J gene is TRBJ2-3, the V gene TRBV12-3 or TRBV12-4; 9 bases are shared with TRBD2. J lost 3 bases, V lost 4 bases, and 5 bases had no gene match. The CDR3 has 15 amino acids. The CDR3 nucleotides read TGTGCCAGCAGTTGGGCGGGGGGGCCTACAGATACGCAGTATTTT. Translation: CASSWAGGPTDTQYF.